Listed here are 10 T cell receptor beta chains from one sample, sequenced in a study of CD8+ T cells in alopecia areata. RNA was isolated and reverse transcribed to cDNA, the sequencing template. Generated by immunoSEQ multiplex PCR, the TCRdb table keeps only in-frame clones and is missing some. The data hold 140,000 to 150,000 clones, with nearly 55% observed a single time. This sample's treatment: oral pan-JAK inhibitor, 5-10 mg twice daily. Sample: CD8+ T cells sorted from blood, taken at week 4, from a patient treated with tofacitinib. The source is a human donor with alopecia areata.

The rearrangement uses TRBV7-9 and TRBJ1-1, with a weak D call TRBD1 (6 bases). Germline CDR1 reads SEHNR; CDR2 reads FQNEAQ (reference sequence). Trimming took 7 bases from V and 0 from J, leaving 12 bases between them. This CDR3 contains 14 residues. The CDR3 nucleotides read TGTGCCAGCACTTCCCAGGGGTTGAACACTGAAGCTTTCTTT. This gives the protein CASTSQGLNTEAFF.

The chain links TRBV4-1 to TRBJ2-1; 10 nucleotides agree with TRBD2. The CDR3 is 17 amino acids. Germline V gene data show CDR1 as MGHRA and CDR2 as YSYEKL. Trimming took 2 bases from V and 2 from J; bases not matched to a gene: 6. The CDR3 protein is CASSQLAGAKPYNEQFF. Written as DNA, the CDR3 is TGCGCCAGCAGCCAACTAGCGGGGGCGAAACCCTACAATGAGCAGTTCTTC.

The chain is built from TRBV9 and TRBJ1-5; D gene unclear. V gave up 4 bases and J gave up 7 bases, with 12 bases separating them. The germline gives CDR1 SGDLS, CDR2 YYNGEE. The CDR3 runs to 13 residues. In DNA form, the CDR3 reads TGTGCCAGCAGCATCGACGGTCACCAGCCCCAGCATTTT. This gives the protein CASSIDGHQPQHF.

The genes are TRBV5-6 and TRBJ1-5; TRBD1 aligns across 8 bases. This CDR3 has 13 amino acids. Trimming at V came to 4 bases and at J to 5 bases, leaving 2 bases not matched to a gene. Germline V gene lookup returns CDR1 SGHDT and CDR2 YYEEEE. This chain's CDR3 is CASSVTGDQPQHF. In DNA form, the CDR3 reads TGTGCCAGCAGCGTGACAGGGGATCAGCCCCAGCATTTT.

The CDR3 DNA follows: TGTGCCAGCAGTGCCTCACCCGGGACAGGGGCCTATAGCAATCAGCCCCAGCATTTT. Its translation: CASSASPGTGAYSNQPQHF. The chain uses TRBV27 and TRBJ1-5; 10 bases are a match to TRBD1. The V segment lost 5 bases and the J segment 0 bases; nucleotides outside the gene matches: 13. This CDR3 contains 19 residues. The germline V gene encodes CDR1 MNHEY and CDR2 SMNVEV (reference sequence).

The chain couples TRBV30 to TRBJ1-1; D may be TRBD1 (6 bases). This CDR3 region has 12 residues. The V end lost 3 bases, the J end lost 3 bases, and 8 bases lay between the germline ends. Per the germline V gene, CDR1 is GTSNPN and CDR2 is SVGIG (reference sequence). This CDR3 is CAWRGGHTEAFF. DNA of the CDR3: TGTGCCTGGAGGGGGGGCCACACTGAAGCTTTCTTT.

This clone was found a few times. The chain joins TRBV11-2 to TRBJ2-7, with D maybe TRBD2 (6 bases). With 4 bases removed from V and 3 bases from J, the gap between germline ends came to 25 bases. Germline assignment: CDR1 SGHAT and CDR2 FQNNGV. The CDR3 loop spans 18 amino acids. DNA of the CDR3: TGTGCCAGCAGCTCCCCCCCCGTGGCCCGTTCGGACTACTACGAGCAGTACTTC. Amino acid sequence: CASSSPPVARSDYYEQYF.

V is TRBV5-6 and J is TRBJ1-2; D possibly corresponds to TRBD1 (6 bases). CDR1 and CDR2 (germline): SGHDT, YYEEEE. CDR3 size: 13 residues. Trimming removed 3 bases from V and 2 bases from J, with 8 bases in between. The CDR3 region has the DNA TGTGCCAGCAGCTGGACAGAGAACTATGGCTACACCTTC. Translated: CASSWTENYGYTF.

This clone showed up many times. The gene calls are TRBV6-5 and TRBJ1-6, with 7 bases lining up with TRBD1. CDR3 size: 13 residues. Germline V lookup: CDR1 MNHEY, CDR2 SVGAGI. V shed 5 bases and J 5 bases; nucleotides not matched to a gene: 0. CDR3 loop: CASSDRDNSPLHF. The CDR3 coding sequence is TGTGCCAGCAGTGACAGGGATAATTCACCCCTCCACTTT.

The gene calls are TRBV4-1 and TRBJ1-6; maybe TRBD1 (6 bases). From germline, CDR1 is MGHRA and CDR2 YSYEKL. Trimming pared 5 bases from V and 6 bases from J, leaving 23 bases between. This CDR3 comprises 18 residues. CDR3 sequence reads: CASSSTLGQKLANSPLHF. CDR3 nucleotide sequence: TGCGCCAGCAGCTCCACCTTAGGACAGAAACTGGCTAATTCACCCCTCCACTTT.